This T cell receptor (beta chain) is drawn from a study of CD8 T cells in ankylosing spondylitis. This clonotype was counted many times. Its antigen is as yet unknown. CDR3 length: 12 residues. The ends were cut back, 6 bases at V and 1 base at J, with 6 bases in the middle. Scientists made TCR beta libraries using quantitative 5'-RACE with molecular barcodes. TCRdb independently ran MiXCR on the 5' RACE reads; one entry per CDR3 protein. The sample lists fewer than 550,000 distinct CDR3 sequences, over 4% seen once, with roughly 3.5% in the top ten. General study findings and limits: From matched ankylosing spondylitis synovial fluid, disease-linked clones were reportedly recovered at significantly enriched levels. In reactive arthritis synovial fluid and blood, some motif variants had been reported before. A TCR beta motif of about 8 highly homologous variants appeared characteristic of ankylosing spondylitis blood. Clones linked to disease, bearing a CD8+ phenotype, were relatively rare in peripheral blood.

J is TRBJ1-1 and V is TRBV12-3 or TRBV12-4, with a tentative D call TRBD1 (5 bases). This sequence originates from a male donor with ankylosing spondylitis. The sample consisted of blood, either unsorted or a sorted T cell fraction (not recorded which). The CDR3 DNA is TGTGCCAGCAGGGACACGAACACTGAAGCTTTCTTT. It yields the protein CASRDTNTEAFF.